The 10 T cell receptor beta chains presented below share a single source sample, sequenced in a study of T cells in Graves' hyperthyroidism and ophthalmopathy. TCR beta CDR3 region amplification was performed from RNA transcripts. HTBI primers drove first-round RT-PCR of the TCR CDR3. TCRdb re-called the multiplex PCR reads through MiXCR, storing one row per CDR3 protein. The sample yields around 600,000 distinct CDR3 sequences, 16% seen once. The sample consisted of blood. These receptors were obtained from a woman in her forties with Graves' ophthalmopathy.

This clonotype was seen at least ten times. This chain connects TRBV5-1 to TRBJ1-4; D ambiguous. The CDR3 is made up of 13 amino acids. Deletions cut 5 bases from V and 8 bases from J, with 13 bases between. CDR1 is SGHRS, CDR2 YFSETQ, per germline. DNA of the CDR3: TGCGCCAGCAGTCCTGGGAATGGGGAAAAACTGTTTTTT. Amino acids: CASSPGNGEKLFF.

This clonotype turned up a few times. The CDR3, as DNA: TGTGCCAGCAGCTTAGTAGGGCTCGAGCAGTACTTC. It translates to CASSLVGLEQYF. This sequence joins TRBV11-2 and TRBJ2-7; D is ambiguous. The CDR3 is 12 residues long. CDR1 and CDR2 from the germline V gene are SGHAT and FQNNGV. V lost 1 base to trimming and J lost 6 bases, with 7 bases between them.

Ten or more counts support this clonotype. V gene TRBV30 combines with J gene TRBJ1-5; TRBD1 matches 7 bases. Per germline, CDR1 GTSNPN and CDR2 SVGIG (reference sequence). This CDR3 is built from 14 residues. J gave up 0 bases and V 5 bases, and 4 bases lay outside the gene matches. Written as DNA, the CDR3 is TGTGCCTGGGGCCGGGACAGTAGCAATCAGCCCCAGCATTTT. Translated, it gives CAWGRDSSNQPQHF.

This clonotype was detected ten times or more. The V gene is TRBV11-2, the J gene TRBJ2-7; a possible D gene is TRBD1 (5 bases). Germline loops: CDR1 SGHAT, CDR2 FQNNGV. The CDR3 extends over 16 amino acids. V shed 5 bases and J shed 1 base, with 18 bases lying between them. As DNA, the CDR3 is TGTGCCAGCAGCCAACAGGCCACGCTGCGATCCTACGAGCAGTACTTC. It yields the protein CASSQQATLRSYEQYF.

This clonotype was counted at least ten times. This chain links TRBV20-1 with TRBJ2-5; TRBD2 agrees at 7 bases. Germline CDR1 DFQATT, CDR2 SNEGSKA (reference sequence). With V trimmed by 3 bases and J by 1 base, 8 bases remained unmatched. This CDR3 region has 15 residues. The CDR3 bases are TGCAGTGCTAGGAAGGGGAGGGCCGTCCAAGAGACCCAGTACTTC. Translating gives CSARKGRAVQETQYF.

There are many counts of this clonotype. This chain joins TRBV28 and TRBJ2-3; TRBD2 matches at 14 bases. There are 16 residues in the CDR3. Germline lookup yields CDR1 MDHEN and CDR2 SYDVKM. The ends lost 5 bases at V and 5 bases at J; junction bases unmatched: 6. The CDR3 nucleotides read TGTGCCAGCAGTGAGACTAGCGGGGGGGTTGGAGATACGCAGTATTTT. Amino acids: CASSETSGGVGDTQYF. The whole variable domain, filled in from reference TRBV28 and TRBJ2-3, reads DVKVTQSSRYLVKRTGEKVFLECVQDMDHENMFWYRQDPGLGLRLIYFSYDVKMKEKGDIPEGYSVSREKKERFSLILESASTNQTSMYLCASSETSGGVGDTQYFGPGTRLTVL.

This chain joins TRBV10-1 and TRBJ2-1, with a tentative D call TRBD2 (5 bases). Germline V gives CDR1 WNHNN, CDR2 SYGVQD (reference sequence). Trimming pared 0 bases from V and 8 bases from J, leaving 11 bases between. The CDR3 is 14 residues long. The CDR3 is CASSESGVRDEQFF. In DNA, the CDR3 is TGCGCCAGCAGTGAGTCGGGAGTGCGGGATGAGCAGTTCTTC.

V is TRBV12-3 or TRBV12-4 and J is TRBJ1-1; D not certain. This CDR3 has 12 amino acids. The ends were cut back, 3 bases at V and 6 bases at J, with 8 bases in the middle. The CDR3 nucleotides are TGTGCCAGCAGTTTTTCAGGCCCTGAAGCTTTCTTT. Translated: CASSFSGPEAFF.

The sample holds a few counts of this clonotype. A read error is possible here, since a much larger clone lies one base away. This chain links TRBV27 with TRBJ1-1, with no clear D. Germline loops: CDR1 MNHEY, CDR2 SMNVEV (reference sequence). The CDR3 length is 16 residues. V lost 5 bases to trimming and J lost 2 bases, with 18 bases between them. Here the CDR3 reads CASSLLPSVRNTEAFF. CDR3 coding DNA: TGTGCCAGCAGTCTTTTACCCTCCGTTAGAAACACTGAAGCTTTCTTT.

The V gene is TRBV5-1, the J gene TRBJ2-7, with TRBD1 matching over 11 bases. The V gene end was trimmed by 4 bases and the J gene end by 2 bases; junction bases not matched to a gene: 5. The CDR3 has 15 amino acids. Germline CDR1 and CDR2: SGHRS and YFSETQ. The CDR3 is CASSTGQGAPYEQYF. CDR3 DNA sequence: TGCGCCAGCAGCACCGGACAGGGGGCTCCCTACGAGCAGTACTTC.